These 3 T cell receptor beta chains were sequenced from one sample in a study of vaccination and CD4 T cells after COVID-19. The antigens of these receptors remain unknown. CD4+ T cells that had been cultured provided DNA sequenced with the Oncomine TCR Beta short-read assay. TCRdb called the PCR reads again in MiXCR, with one record for every CDR3 protein. Of some 20,000 distinct CDR3 sequences listed, more than 40% are singletons. Sample treatment: roughly 10-day PBMC culture with coronavirus spike peptide pools or control peptides (ViraFEST assay). The material was CD4+ T cells from blood, cultured in vitro, obtained before SARS-CoV-2 vaccination. These receptors were obtained from a human donor who received a COVID-19 vaccine.

This clonotype has a handful of counts. The gene calls are TRBV2 and TRBJ2-3, with D unresolved. The length of the CDR3 is 15 residues. V was pared by 4 bases and J by 2 bases, with 13 bases between. Germline V lookup: CDR1 SNHLY, CDR2 FYNNEI. The CDR3 DNA sequence: TGTGCCAGCAGTGGACGCAAGGCCGTCACAGATACGCAGTATTTT. This codes for CASSGRKAVTDTQYF.

The rearrangement uses TRBV5-6 and TRBJ1-4; D is possibly TRBD1 (5 bases). V was trimmed by 4 bases and J by 8 bases, leaving 18 bases between them. This CDR3 is 15 amino acids long. From germline, CDR1 is SGHDT and CDR2 YYEEEE. The CDR3 DNA reads TGTGCCAGCAGCCCTACGGGGCTGACCGGCGAAAAACTGTTTTTT. Encoded protein: CASSPTGLTGEKLFF.

This chain uses TRBV18 with TRBJ2-5; D is undetermined. Germline V gene lookup returns CDR1 KGHSH and CDR2 LQKENI. Trimming took 0 bases from V and 5 from J, leaving 7 bases between them. The CDR3 spans 13 residues. The CDR3 nucleotides read TGTGCCAGCTCACCACCAGGTCTGGAGACCCAGTACTTC. Translating gives CASSPPGLETQYF.